The 18 T cell receptor beta chains listed next were all sequenced from one sample in a study of post-analysis software for immune sequencing data. General study findings and limits: Patients used roughly five TRBV segments, including TRBV5-6, TRBV5-1 and TRBV20-1, more often than controls.

The TCR beta cDNA libraries contained unique molecular identifiers. TCRdb independently ran MiXCR on the PCR reads; one entry per CDR3 protein. The sample lists approximately 400,000 distinct CDR3 sequences; less than 40% were seen once. The antigens for these receptors are not known. The sequencing sample was made of blood. The receptors shown here come from a girl under 18 with multiple sclerosis.

The J gene is TRBJ1-2, the V gene TRBV7-9; tentatively, D is TRBD1 (5 bases). CDR1 and CDR2 from the germline V gene are SEHNR and FQNEAQ (reference sequence). The CDR3 loop spans 11 amino acids. V lost 3 bases and J 6 bases, leaving 5 bases between the germline ends. CDR3 sequence reads: CASSFRDGYTF. The DNA for the CDR3 is TGTGCCAGCAGCTTCAGGGATGGCTACACCTTC. Supplemented by reference TRBV7-9 and TRBJ1-2, the full variable domain reads DTGVSQNPRHKITKRGQNVTFRCDPISEHNRLYWYRQTLGQGPEFLTYFQNEAQLEKSRLLSDRFSAERPKGSFSTLEIQRTEQGDSAMYLCASSFRDGYTFGSGTRLTVV.

This sequence joins TRBV20-1 and TRBJ1-2; D is perhaps TRBD1 (6 bases). Germline CDR1 is DFQATT and CDR2 is SNEGSKA (reference sequence). This CDR3 contains 12 residues. Trimming removed 1 base from V and 8 bases from J, with 11 bases in between. The chain's CDR3 is CSARAAGVGYTF. Written as DNA, the CDR3 is TGCAGTGCTAGAGCGGCAGGGGTAGGCTACACCTTC.

This clonotype was seen once. A junction end diverges from the germline sequence, so it may reflect a read error. The CDR3 bases are TGTGTCAGCAGTGCTCGACAGGGGGCAGGGACTGAAGCTTTCTTT. It specifies CVSSARQGAGTEAFF. The chain has TRBV6-1 and TRBJ1-1, with 10 bases fitting TRBD1. CDR3 length equals 15 residues. The germline V gene has CDR1 MNHNS and CDR2 SASEGT.

This clonotype was counted between two and nine times. The rearrangement uses TRBV12-3 or TRBV12-4 and TRBJ1-2; unclear D gene. V lost 2 bases, J lost 3 bases, and 7 bases lay in between. The CDR3 sequence is 13 residues long. The CDR3 nucleotides read TGTGCCAGCAGTTTAAGTACCTACTATGGCTACACCTTC. This codes for CASSLSTYYGYTF.

This clonotype occurred a few times. The chain combines TRBV11-2 with TRBJ1-1; no definite D call. The CDR3 spans 13 residues. From germline, CDR1 is SGHAT and CDR2 FQNNGV. V lost 5 bases, J lost 3 bases, and 10 bases lay in between. The CDR3 loop is CASSALKDTEAFF. The CDR3 DNA sequence: TGTGCCAGCAGCGCTTTAAAGGACACTGAAGCTTTCTTT.

The DNA for the CDR3 is TGTGCCAGCAGCCGAGGACAGGGCCAACCTCTGGATACGCAGTATTTT. Encoded protein: CASSRGQGQPLDTQYF. The J gene is TRBJ2-3, the V gene TRBV7-9; 8 nucleotides line up with TRBD1. The CDR3 has 16 amino acids. The junction had 13 bases not matched to a gene; V was cut back by 5 bases and J by 6 bases. CDR1 and CDR2 from the germline V gene are SEHNR and FQNEAQ (reference sequence).

This clonotype was counted only a few times. The chain joins TRBV10-3 to TRBJ1-2; D uncertain. CDR1 is ENHRY, CDR2 SYGVKD, per germline. The CDR3 covers 12 residues. V was pared by 7 bases and J by 4 bases, with 10 bases between. CDR3 amino acids: CAITARGYGYTF. The CDR3 coding sequence is TGTGCCATCACCGCCCGGGGCTATGGCTACACCTTC.

There are many counts of this clonotype. The CDR3 sequence: CASSMRGQETQYF. CDR3 coding DNA: TGTGCCAGCAGTATGAGGGGGCAAGAGACCCAGTACTTC. This rearrangement joins TRBV12-3 or TRBV12-4 to TRBJ2-5; a possible D gene is TRBD1 (6 bases). This CDR3 has 13 residues. The V gene lost 5 bases and the J gene lost 2 bases, with 9 bases spanning the gap.

The chain links TRBV29-1 to TRBJ2-1, with D tentatively TRBD2 (6 bases). Looked up from germline, CDR1 is SQVTM and CDR2 is ANQGSEA. Trimming removed 4 bases at V and 0 bases at J, with 7 bases between. The CDR3 consists of 13 residues. The DNA for the CDR3 is TGCAGCGTTGCCGGGGGCTCCTACAATGAGCAGTTCTTC. It codes for CSVAGGSYNEQFF.

This clonotype was seen at least ten times. The chain carries TRBV5-1 and TRBJ1-2; 7 nucleotides match TRBD1. V lost 3 bases and J lost 5; bases outside the gene matches: 4. CDR3 length: 13 amino acids. Germline V lookup: CDR1 SGHRS, CDR2 YFSETQ. The CDR3 nucleotides are TGCGCCAGCAGCTACCAGGGGGGGTATGGCTACACCTTC. It translates to CASSYQGGYGYTF.

The chain employs TRBV7-9 and TRBJ2-7; weak D call: TRBD1 (6 bases). CDR3 length equals 14 residues. V was trimmed by 8 bases and J by 2 bases, leaving 16 bases between them. The V gene's germline CDR1 is SEHNR and CDR2 FQNEAQ (reference sequence). The CDR3 here is CASANRDIAYEQYF. CDR3 coding DNA: TGTGCCAGCGCTAACCGGGACATAGCCTACGAGCAGTACTTC.

The genes are TRBV20-1 and TRBJ2-7, with 10 nucleotides matching TRBD1. With 5 bases clipped from V and 3 bases from J, the junction kept 10 bases outside the gene matches. The CDR3 extends over 15 amino acids. Germline V gene sequence: CDR1 DFQATT, CDR2 SNEGSKA (reference sequence). The CDR3 region has the DNA TGCAGTGCTGGCTACCCTGGACAGGGGGACTACGAGCAGTACTTC. Encoded protein: CSAGYPGQGDYEQYF.

The gene calls are TRBV7-2 and TRBJ2-7, with 12 bases identical to TRBD2. The CDR3 loop spans 15 amino acids. The germline V gene has CDR1 SGHTA and CDR2 FQGNSA. V trimming: 5 bases; J trimming: 2 bases; junction bases outside the gene matches: 4. Here the CDR3 reads CASSQTSGGPYEQYF. The CDR3 DNA reads as TGTGCCAGCAGCCAGACTAGCGGGGGCCCCTACGAGCAGTACTTC.

This clonotype was found once. Mismatch with germline at one junction end may stem from a read error. The chain joins TRBV5-1 to TRBJ2-5; D is unresolved. Germline V lookup: CDR1 SGHRS, CDR2 YFSETQ. CDR3 length: 10 amino acids. Here the CDR3 reads CANSQETQYF. CDR3 sequence (DNA): TGCGCCAACAGCCAAGAGACCCAGTACTTC.

This rearrangement joins TRBV28 to TRBJ1-5; perhaps TRBD1 as D (5 bases). Germline CDR1 and CDR2: MDHEN and SYDVKM. The V end was cut by 6 bases, the J end by 2 bases, with 14 bases between. The CDR3 sequence is 15 residues long. In DNA, the CDR3 is TGTGCCAGCAGCGGGGGGGGAAGTGGCAATCAGCCCCAGCATTTT. It translates to CASSGGGSGNQPQHF. The whole variable domain, remainder taken from reference TRBV28 and TRBJ1-5, is DVKVTQSSRYLVKRTGEKVFLECVQDMDHENMFWYRQDPGLGLRLIYFSYDVKMKEKGDIPEGYSVSREKKERFSLILESASTNQTSMYLCASSGGGSGNQPQHFGDGTRLSIL.

The DNA of the CDR3 is TGTGCCAGCAGGGGGACGGGTGCCTACAATGAGCAGTTCTTC. Translated, it gives CASRGTGAYNEQFF. V and J are TRBV28 and TRBJ2-1; D is perhaps TRBD1 or TRBD2 (5 bases each). Deletions cut 6 bases from V and 2 bases from J, with 11 bases between. This CDR3 region has 14 residues. Germline CDR1 is MDHEN and CDR2 is SYDVKM.

The chain carries TRBV21-1 and TRBJ2-3; no check of the table's D call, TRBD1, against the DNA was made. TRBV21-1 is a pseudogene segment. The CDR3 is made up of 16 amino acids. The CDR3 is CASSPPGPRGPDTQYF. CDR3 DNA sequence: TGTGCCAGCAGCCCACCGGGACCAAGAGGTCCAGATACGCAGTATTTT.

The sample holds a few counts of this clonotype. The rearrangement uses TRBV5-1 and TRBJ2-1; 7 bases map to TRBD2. The germline V gene has CDR1 SGHRS and CDR2 YFSETQ. Trimming took 4 bases from V and 6 from J; bases not matched to a gene: 1. CDR3 length: 12 amino acids. The CDR3: CASSASGNEQFF. CDR3 in DNA: TGCGCCAGCAGCGCTAGCGGCAATGAGCAGTTCTTC.